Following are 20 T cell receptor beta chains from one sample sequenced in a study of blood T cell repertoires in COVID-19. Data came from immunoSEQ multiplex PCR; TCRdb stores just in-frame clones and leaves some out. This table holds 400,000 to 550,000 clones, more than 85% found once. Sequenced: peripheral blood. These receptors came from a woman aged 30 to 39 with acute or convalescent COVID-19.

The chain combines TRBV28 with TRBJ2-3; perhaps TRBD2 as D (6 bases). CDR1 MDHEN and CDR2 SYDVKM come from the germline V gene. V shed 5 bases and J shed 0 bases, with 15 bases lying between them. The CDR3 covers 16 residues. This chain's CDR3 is CASSTYSGTSTDTQYF. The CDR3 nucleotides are TGTGCCAGCAGTACCTATTCCGGGACTAGCACAGATACGCAGTATTTT.

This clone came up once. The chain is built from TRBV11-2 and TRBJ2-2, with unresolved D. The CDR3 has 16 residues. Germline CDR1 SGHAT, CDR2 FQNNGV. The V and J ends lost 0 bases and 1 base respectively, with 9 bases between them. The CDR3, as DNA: TGTGCCAGCAGCTTAGAACAGATCGGGAACACCGGGGAGCTGTTTTTT. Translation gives CASSLEQIGNTGELFF.

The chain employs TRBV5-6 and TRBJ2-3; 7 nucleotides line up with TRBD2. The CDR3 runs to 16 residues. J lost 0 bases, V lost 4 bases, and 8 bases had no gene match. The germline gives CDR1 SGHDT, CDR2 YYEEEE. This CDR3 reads CASSTASGSSTDTQYF. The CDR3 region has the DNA TGTGCCAGCAGCACCGCTAGCGGTTCTAGCACAGATACGCAGTATTTT.

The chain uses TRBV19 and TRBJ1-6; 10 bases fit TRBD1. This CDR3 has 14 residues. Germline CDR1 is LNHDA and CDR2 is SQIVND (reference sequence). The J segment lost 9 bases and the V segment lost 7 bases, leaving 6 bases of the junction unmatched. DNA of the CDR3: TGTGCCAGTAATGCGGGACAGGGGAGTTCACCCCTCCACTTT. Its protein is CASNAGQGSSPLHF. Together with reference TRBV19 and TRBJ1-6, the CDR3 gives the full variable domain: DGGITQSPKYLFRKEGQNVTLSCEQNLNHDAMYWYRQDPGQGLRLIYYSQIVNDFQKGDIAEGYSVSREKKESFPLTVTSAQKNPTAFYLCASNAGQGSSPLHFGNGTRLTVT.

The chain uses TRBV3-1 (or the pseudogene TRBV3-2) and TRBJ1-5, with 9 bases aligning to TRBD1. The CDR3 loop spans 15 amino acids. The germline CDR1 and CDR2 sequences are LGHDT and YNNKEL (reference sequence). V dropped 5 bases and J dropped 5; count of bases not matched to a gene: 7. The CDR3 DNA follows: TGTGCCAGCAGCTCAGACAGGGGGAGAGATCAGCCCCAGCATTTT. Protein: CASSSDRGRDQPQHF.

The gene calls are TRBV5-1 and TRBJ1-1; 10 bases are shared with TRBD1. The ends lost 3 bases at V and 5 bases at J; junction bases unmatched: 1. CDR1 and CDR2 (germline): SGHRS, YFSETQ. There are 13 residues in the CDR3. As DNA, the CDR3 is TGCGCCAGCAGCTGGGGACAGGGGACTGAAGCTTTCTTT. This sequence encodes CASSWGQGTEAFF.

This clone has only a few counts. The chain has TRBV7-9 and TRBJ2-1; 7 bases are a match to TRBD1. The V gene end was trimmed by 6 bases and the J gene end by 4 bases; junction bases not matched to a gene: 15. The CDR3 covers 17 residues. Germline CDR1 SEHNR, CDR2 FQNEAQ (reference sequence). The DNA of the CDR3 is TGTGCCAGCAGACCAAGCGCCGGGACAGATTATTACAATGAGCAGTTCTTC. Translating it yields CASRPSAGTDYYNEQFF.

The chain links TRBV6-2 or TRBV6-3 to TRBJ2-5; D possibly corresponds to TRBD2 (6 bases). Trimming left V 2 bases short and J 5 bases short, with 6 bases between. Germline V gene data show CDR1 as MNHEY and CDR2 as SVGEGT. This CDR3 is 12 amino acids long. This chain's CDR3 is CASSYGGETQYF. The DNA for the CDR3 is TGTGCCAGCAGTTACGGGGGGGAGACCCAGTACTTC.

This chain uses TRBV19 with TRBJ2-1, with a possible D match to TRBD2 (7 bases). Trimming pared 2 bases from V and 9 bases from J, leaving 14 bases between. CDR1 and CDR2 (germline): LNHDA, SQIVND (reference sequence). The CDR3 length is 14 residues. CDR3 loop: CASSIRGGAVEQFF. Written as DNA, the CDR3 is TGTGCCAGTAGTATAAGAGGGGGGGCAGTTGAGCAGTTCTTC.

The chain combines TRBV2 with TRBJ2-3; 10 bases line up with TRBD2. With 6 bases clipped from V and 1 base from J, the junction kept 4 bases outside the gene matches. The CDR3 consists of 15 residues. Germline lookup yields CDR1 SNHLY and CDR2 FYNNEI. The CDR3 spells CASSYLAGGTDTQYF. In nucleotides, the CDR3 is TGTGCCAGCAGCTATCTAGCGGGGGGCACAGATACGCAGTATTTT.

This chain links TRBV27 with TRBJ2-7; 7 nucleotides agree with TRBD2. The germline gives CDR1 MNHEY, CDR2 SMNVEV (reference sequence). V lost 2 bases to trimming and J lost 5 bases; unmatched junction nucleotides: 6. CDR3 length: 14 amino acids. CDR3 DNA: TGTGCCAGCAGTTTAACGGGGAGGGTGCACGAGCAGTACTTC. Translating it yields CASSLTGRVHEQYF.

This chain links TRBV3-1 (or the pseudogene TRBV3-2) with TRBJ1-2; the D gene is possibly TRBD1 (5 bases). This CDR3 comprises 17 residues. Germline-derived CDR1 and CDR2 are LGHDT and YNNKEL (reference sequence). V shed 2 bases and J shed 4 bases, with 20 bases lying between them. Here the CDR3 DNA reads TGTGCCAGCAGCCAAAATGGGGGGGTCCCAGGGACCTATGGCTACACCTTC. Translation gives CASSQNGGVPGTYGYTF.

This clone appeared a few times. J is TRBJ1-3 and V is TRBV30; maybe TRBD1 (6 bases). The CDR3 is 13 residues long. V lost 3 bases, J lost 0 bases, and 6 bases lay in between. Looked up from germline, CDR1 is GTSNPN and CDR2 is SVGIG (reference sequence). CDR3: CAWSRGSGNTIYF. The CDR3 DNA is TGTGCCTGGAGCAGGGGCTCTGGAAACACCATATATTTT.

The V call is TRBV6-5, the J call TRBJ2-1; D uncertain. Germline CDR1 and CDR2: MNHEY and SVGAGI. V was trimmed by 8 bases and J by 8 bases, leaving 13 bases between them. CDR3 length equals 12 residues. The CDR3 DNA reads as TGTGCCAGCCGATCTAGTTTCTATGAGCAGTTCTTC. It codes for CASRSSFYEQFF.

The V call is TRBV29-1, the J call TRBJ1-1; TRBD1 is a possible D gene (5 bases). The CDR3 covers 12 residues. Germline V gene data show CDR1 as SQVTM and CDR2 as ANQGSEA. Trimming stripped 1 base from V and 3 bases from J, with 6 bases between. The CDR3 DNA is TGCAGCGTTGAAGGCAGGGACACTGAAGCTTTCTTT. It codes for CSVEGRDTEAFF.

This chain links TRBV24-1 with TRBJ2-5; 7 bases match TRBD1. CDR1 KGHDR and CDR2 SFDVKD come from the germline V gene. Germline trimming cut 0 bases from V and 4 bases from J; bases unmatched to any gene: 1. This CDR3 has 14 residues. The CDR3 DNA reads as TGTGCCACCAGTGATTTGAGACAGGGAGAGACCCAGTACTTC. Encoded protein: CATSDLRQGETQYF.

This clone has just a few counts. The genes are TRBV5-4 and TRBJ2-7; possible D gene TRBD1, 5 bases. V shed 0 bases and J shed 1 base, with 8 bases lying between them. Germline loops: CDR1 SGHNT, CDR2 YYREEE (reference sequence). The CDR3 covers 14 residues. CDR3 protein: CASSLGAGSYEQYF. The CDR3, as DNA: TGTGCCAGCAGCTTGGGGGCAGGGTCCTACGAGCAGTACTTC.

CDR3 residues: CASSSPEGLTEAFF. Here the CDR3 DNA reads TGTGCCAGCAGTTCACCGGAGGGTCTCACTGAAGCTTTCTTT. The chain uses TRBV6-2 or TRBV6-3 and TRBJ1-1; D is uncertain. Trimming removed 4 bases from V and 4 bases from J, with 13 bases in between. This CDR3 comprises 14 residues. The germline V gene encodes CDR1 MNHEY and CDR2 SVGEGT.

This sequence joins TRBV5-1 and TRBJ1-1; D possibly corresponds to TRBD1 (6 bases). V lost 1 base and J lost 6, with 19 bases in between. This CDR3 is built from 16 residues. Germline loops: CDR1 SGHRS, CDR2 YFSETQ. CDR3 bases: TGCGCCAGCAGCTTGTTACAGGGTTCACTGGGAGCTGAAGCTTTCTTT. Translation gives CASSLLQGSLGAEAFF.

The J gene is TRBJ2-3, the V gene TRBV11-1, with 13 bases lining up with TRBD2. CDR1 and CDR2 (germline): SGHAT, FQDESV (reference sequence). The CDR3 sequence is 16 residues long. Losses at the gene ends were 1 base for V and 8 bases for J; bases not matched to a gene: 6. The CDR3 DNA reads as TGTGCCAGCAGCTTAGGGACTAGCGGGGGCCCTGGTACGCAGTATTTT. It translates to CASSLGTSGGPGTQYF.